A selection of T cell receptor beta chains follows, all from one sample in a study of human versus mouse CDR3 diversity and MHC coevolution. Repertoires were generated with immunoSEQ multiplex PCR, while TCRdb's copy carries only in-frame clones and drops some. The sample has fewer than 100,000 clones; approximately 92% are singletons. The sample comprised naive CD4+ T cells from blood. The receptors stem from a person aged 25-75 years in good health. CDR3s include the opening cysteine and the closing phenylalanine or tryptophan. A D gene is named only where the DNA matches it firmly. A clone size is listed for some rows: how often the clone was seen (once, few, many), or a class if it is expanded.

abundance	d_gene	v_gene	len	j_gene	CDR3aa	CDR3nt
NA	NA	TRBV16	15	TRBJ1-1	CASSQTVTRGTEAFF	TGTGCCAGCAGCCAAACCGTTACACGGGGCACTGAAGCTTTCTTT
NA	TRBD2	TRBV7-7	15	TRBJ2-1	CASSFGTSGYNEQFF	TGTGCCAGCAGCTTCGGGACTAGCGGTTACAATGAGCAGTTCTTC
NA	NA	TRBV6-1	18	TRBJ2-3	CASSEATWQRRSTDTQYF	TGTGCCAGCAGTGAAGCGACTTGGCAACGTAGAAGCACAGATACGCAGTATTTT
NA	TRBD2	TRBV2	15	TRBJ2-3	CASRQAGGGTDTQYF	TGTGCCAGCAGGCAAGCGGGGGGGGGCACAGATACGCAGTATTTT
few	NA	TRBV7-3	15	TRBJ1-1	CASSPGGRRGTEAFF	TGTGCCAGCAGCCCGGGGGGTCGTAGGGGCACTGAAGCTTTCTTT
NA	TRBD2	TRBV19	17	TRBJ2-1	CASSRTSGGLSYNEQFF	TGTGCCAGTAGTCGGACTAGCGGGGGCCTCTCCTACAATGAGCAGTTCTTC
NA	NA	TRBV7-7	15	TRBJ2-1	CASSPLASSYNEQFF	TGTGCTAGCAGCCCGCTAGCGAGCTCCTACAATGAGCAGTTCTTC
few	NA	TRBV18	14	TRBJ1-1	CASSPEQLNTEAFF	TGTGCCAGCTCACCAGAACAGCTGAACACTGAAGCTTTCTTT
NA	TRBD1	TRBV6-5	14	TRBJ2-7	CASSSRQGRYEQYF	TGTGCCAGCAGTTCCAGACAGGGGAGGTACGAGCAGTACTTC
NA	NA	TRBV27	16	TRBJ1-5	CASSSPLREGNQPQHF	TGTGCCAGCAGTTCCCCCCTCCGGGAGGGGAATCAGCCCCAGCATTTT
NA	NA	TRBV6-5	14	TRBJ2-7	CASSSSGDYYEQYF	TGTGCCAGCAGTTCCTCAGGGGATTACTACGAGCAGTACTTC
NA	NA	TRBV7-8	15	TRBJ1-6	CASSLQGSAGSPLHF	TGTGCCAGCAGCTTGCAGGGGTCCGCAGGCTCACCCCTCCACTTT
NA	NA	TRBV10-3	13	TRBJ1-1	CAITPGRDTEAFF	TGTGCCATCACCCCGGGCAGGGACACTGAAGCTTTCTTT